What follows describes a single TCR beta chain. These data originate in a study of blood T cell repertoires in COVID-19. Study background: COVID-19 samples collected from the United States, Italy and Spain covered acute and convalescent phases. The cDNA or gDNA used as material had been derived from T cells, B-cell-depleted T cells, or PBMCs.

The CDR3 is 17 amino acids. In the original analysis: Reference gene primer amplification in the assay estimated nucleated cell counts. Sequenced by immunoSEQ multiplex PCR; TCRdb stores in-frame clones only, minus some. V and J calls and clone size are those listed in that table; D and trimming were worked out from the DNA. The sample has 15,000 to 20,000 clones; about 85% are singletons. The sequencing input was peripheral blood. This chain links TRBV21-1 with TRBJ2-7; the D segment call TRBD2 is taken from the table without a DNA check. TRBV21-1 is shown as a pseudogene. The source is an older man with acute or convalescent COVID-19. CDR3 nucleotide sequence: TGTGCCAGCAGCAACCCACCCCCCCAGCGGGAGTATCACGAGCAGTACTTC. This codes for CASSNPPPQREYHEQYF.